The clone carrying this T cell receptor beta chain came up a few times. Per the original methods: Estimation of nucleated cell counts was performed using reference gene primer amplification. The data were produced by immunoSEQ multiplex PCR, yet TCRdb's version contains in-frame clones alone and is incomplete. V and J calls and clone size are as listed in that table; D and trimming were resolved from the DNA. The sample records around 55,000 clones, around 80% being singletons. This specimen comes from a study of blood T cell repertoires in COVID-19. Turning to the study itself: The United States, Italy and Spain supplied acute and convalescent COVID-19 samples. T cells, B-cell-depleted T cells, or PBMCs provided the cDNA or gDNA that served as material.

J was trimmed by 2 bases and V by 6 bases; bases with no gene match: 4. The CDR3 sequence is 13 residues long. Germline V gene lookup returns CDR1 LNHDA and CDR2 SQIVND (reference sequence). The origin of this receptor is a human donor in a cohort sampled during active or convalescent COVID-19. Sequencing was done on a sample of peripheral blood. The gene calls are TRBV19 and TRBJ2-7; 7 bases are shared with TRBD1. CDR3 in amino acids: CASSPTGTYEQYF. The CDR3 DNA reads as TGTGCCAGTAGCCCGACAGGGACCTACGAGCAGTACTTC.